This TCR beta chain came from a study of regulatory T cells in long-lasting Graves disease. Germline CDR1 is SQVTM and CDR2 is ANQGSEA. V was pared by 5 bases and J by 6 bases, with 13 bases between. The CDR3 spans 12 residues. Described time point: newly diagnosed GD, antithyroid drugs for less than 3 months. With RNA extracted from PBMCs as input, the TCR library was made. The patient group derived from an endocrinology department in Xi'an, China. Library construction for TCR beta used iRepertoire HTBI primers and Arm-PCR of CDR3 regions. TCRdb ran MiXCR on the multiplex PCR reads and lists one entry per CDR3 protein. The profile covers over 450,000 distinct CDR3 sequences, with around 13% appearing a single time and roughly 8.9% taken by the ten largest. This clonotype was observed a few times. Another study also made use of these data, one on T cells in Graves' hyperthyroidism and ophthalmopathy.

The clonotype was recovered from a woman under 40 with Graves disease. The V call is TRBV29-1, the J call TRBJ1-2, with D possibly matching TRBD1 (6 bases). Sample: peripheral blood mononuclear cells (PBMCs), taken at new diagnosis, from a patient treated with antithyroid drugs. Here the CDR3 DNA reads TGCAGCGTTCCCTTGACAGGCCATGGCTACACCTTC. Translating gives CSVPLTGHGYTF.